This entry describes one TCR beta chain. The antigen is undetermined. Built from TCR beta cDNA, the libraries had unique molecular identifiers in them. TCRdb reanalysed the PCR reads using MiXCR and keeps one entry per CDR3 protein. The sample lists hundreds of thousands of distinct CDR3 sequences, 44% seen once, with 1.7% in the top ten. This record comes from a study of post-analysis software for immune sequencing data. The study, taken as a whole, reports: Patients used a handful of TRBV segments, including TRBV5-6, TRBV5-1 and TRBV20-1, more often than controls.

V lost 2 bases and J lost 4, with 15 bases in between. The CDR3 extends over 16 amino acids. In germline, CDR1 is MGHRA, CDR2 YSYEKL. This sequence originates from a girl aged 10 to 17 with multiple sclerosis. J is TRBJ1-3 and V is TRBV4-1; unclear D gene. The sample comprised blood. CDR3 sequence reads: CASSQPTRSEGNTIYF. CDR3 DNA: TGCGCCAGCAGCCAACCAACGCGTTCTGAGGGAAACACCATATATTTT.